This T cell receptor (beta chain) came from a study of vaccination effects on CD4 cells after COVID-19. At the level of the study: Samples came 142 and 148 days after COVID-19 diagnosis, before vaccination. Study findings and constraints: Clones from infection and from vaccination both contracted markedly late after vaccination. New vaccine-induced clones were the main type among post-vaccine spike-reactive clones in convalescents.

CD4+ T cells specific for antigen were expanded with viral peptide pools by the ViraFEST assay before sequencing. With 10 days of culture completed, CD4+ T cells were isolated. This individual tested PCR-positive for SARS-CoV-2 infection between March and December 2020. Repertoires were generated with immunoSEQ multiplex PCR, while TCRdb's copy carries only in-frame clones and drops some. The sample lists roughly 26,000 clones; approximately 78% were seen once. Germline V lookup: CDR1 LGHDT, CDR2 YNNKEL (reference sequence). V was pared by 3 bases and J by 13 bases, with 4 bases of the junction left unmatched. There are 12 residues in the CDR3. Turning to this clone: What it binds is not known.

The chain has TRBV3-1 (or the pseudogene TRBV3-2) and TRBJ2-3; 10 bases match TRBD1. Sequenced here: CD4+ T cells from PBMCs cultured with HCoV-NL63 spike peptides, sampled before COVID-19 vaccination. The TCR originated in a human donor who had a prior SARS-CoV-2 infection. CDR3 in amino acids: CASSHRDRGKYF. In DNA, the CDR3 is TGTGCCAGCAGCCACCGGGACAGGGGAAAGTATTTT.